This T cell receptor beta chain was observed in a study of blood T cell repertoires in COVID-19. Turning to the study itself: From the United States, Italy and Spain came samples of acute and convalescent COVID-19.

Original analysis: Estimated nucleated cell counts came from reference gene primer amplification. Repertoires were generated with immunoSEQ multiplex PCR, while TCRdb's copy carries only in-frame clones and drops some. V, J and clone size are taken as reported in that table, and D and trimming were inferred from the DNA itself. This sample yields 200,000 or so clones, of which nearly 90% are seen a single time; 9.5% to 14% belongs to the top ten. CDR1 MNHEY and CDR2 SVGAGI come from the germline V gene. This CDR3 is 14 amino acids long. Germline trimming cut 6 bases from V and 7 bases from J; bases unmatched to any gene: 8. Adults between roughly 18 and 89 years of age took part from 24 US areas. In Cohort 3, a recovered donor had either two negative PCRs, clearance, or symptom resolution.

The origin of this receptor is a young man who had recovered from COVID-19. V usage is TRBV6-5 and J usage is TRBJ2-1, with TRBD2 matching over 8 bases. Sequencing was carried out using PBMCs or T cells enriched from blood (not recorded which). CDR3 region: CASSRLSGANEQFF. The DNA of the CDR3 is TGTGCCAGCAGCCGGCTTAGCGGGGCGAATGAGCAGTTCTTC.